What follows are 3 T cell receptor beta chains derived from one specimen sequenced in a study of tumor-infiltrating lymphocytes in localized non-small cell lung cancer. TCRdb keeps only in-frame clones here, not all; method: immunoSEQ multiplex PCR. The sample lists about 21,000 clones, roughly three quarters occurring once. Material: lung tumor tissue. The receptors stem from a human donor with non-small cell lung cancer.

J is TRBJ2-7 and V is TRBV11-2, with 10 positions matching TRBD2. The germline gives CDR1 SGHAT, CDR2 FQNNGV. V was clipped by 1 base and J by 6 bases; unmatched bases: 6. This CDR3 comprises 15 residues. CDR3 residues: CASSLVAGGFGEQYF. CDR3 sequence (DNA): TGTGCCAGCAGCTTAGTAGCGGGAGGATTTGGCGAGCAGTACTTC.

The chain recombines TRBV5-8 with TRBJ1-2, with a weak D call TRBD1 (6 bases). The CDR3 is 14 amino acids. Per the germline V gene, CDR1 is SGHTS and CDR2 is YDEGEE. Trimming removed 4 bases from V and 8 bases from J, with 18 bases in between. For the CDR3, the DNA is TGTGCCAGCAGCGCCTTGTGGGGGGCAGGAGGCTACACCTTC. It is translated as CASSALWGAGGYTF.

This chain uses TRBV30 with TRBJ2-5, with TRBD1 identical over 8 bases. The CDR3 is made up of 14 amino acids. Trimming cost V 2 bases and J 3 bases; bases outside gene matches: 5. Germline-derived CDR1 and CDR2 are GTSNPN and SVGIG (reference sequence). CDR3 in amino acids: CAWSHKDREETQYF. The DNA for the CDR3 is TGTGCCTGGAGTCATAAGGACAGGGAAGAGACCCAGTACTTC.